One and the same sample provided the 32 T cell receptor beta chains below, sequenced in a study of shared clonotypes between healthy human individuals. Here immunoSEQ multiplex PCR was the method, and the copy in TCRdb shows in-frame clones only, minus some. The sample has a few hundred thousand clones; 95% to 96% are singletons. Positively selected for CCR7, the CD45RO-negative cells used as naive CD8 cells excluded terminally differentiated effector memory CD45RA+ cells. The sequenced material came from naive CD8+ T cells sorted from blood. The receptors were gathered from a woman aged 25 to 39 in good health.

The chain couples TRBV27 to TRBJ2-1; 7 nucleotides line up with TRBD2. J was trimmed by 7 bases and V by 4 bases; bases with no gene match: 13. The CDR3 extends over 16 amino acids. The germline V gene encodes CDR1 MNHEY and CDR2 SMNVEV (reference sequence). CDR3 in amino acids: CASSYSSGEAINEQFF. The CDR3 DNA reads TGTGCCAGCAGTTATTCTAGCGGAGAGGCTATAAATGAGCAGTTCTTC.

CDR3 nucleotides: TGTGCCAGCAGCCTGACACCCCGCACAGATACGCAGTATTTT. Amino acid sequence: CASSLTPRTDTQYF. This chain connects TRBV5-8 to TRBJ2-3; D is unresolved. The CDR3 sequence is 14 residues long. Per the germline V gene, CDR1 is SGHTS and CDR2 is YDEGEE. The V and J ends lost 4 bases and 1 base respectively, with 10 bases between them.

This clone was detected a few times. The CDR3 DNA reads TGTGCCAGCAGCTTGGACAGGGAAGAGACCCAGTACTTC. Protein sequence: CASSLDREETQYF. The rearrangement uses TRBV7-7 and TRBJ2-5, with 8 nucleotides matching TRBD1. The CDR3 length is 13 residues. The junction had 0 bases not matched to a gene; V was cut back by 3 bases and J by 3 bases. CDR1 is SSHAT and CDR2 is FNYEAQ in the germline V gene (reference sequence).

As DNA, the CDR3 is TGTGCCAGCAGCTCACATTCAGGGAGCGGCGCCTACGAGCAGTACTTC. Its translation is CASSSHSGSGAYEQYF. The V call is TRBV7-8, the J call TRBJ2-7; perhaps D is TRBD1 or TRBD2 (5 bases each). Germline assignment: CDR1 SGHVS and CDR2 FQNEAQ. The CDR3 extends over 16 amino acids. Deletions cut 4 bases from V and 2 bases from J, with 18 bases between. Together with reference TRBV7-8 and TRBJ2-7, the CDR3 gives the full variable domain: GAGVSQSPRYKVAKRGQDVALRCDPISGHVSLFWYQQALGQGPEFLTYFQNEAQLDKSGLPSDRFFAERPEGSVSTLKIQRTQQEDSAVYLCASSSHSGSGAYEQYFGPGTRLTVT.

This clone was detected only once. The J gene is TRBJ2-5, the V gene TRBV28; 10 bases align to TRBD1. J lost 11 bases, V lost 6 bases, and 15 bases had no gene match. Germline V gene lookup returns CDR1 MDHEN and CDR2 SYDVKM. The CDR3 contains 15 residues. The CDR3 here is CASRLTGTGDPWQYF. Written as DNA, the CDR3 is TGTGCCAGCAGGTTGACCGGGACAGGGGACCCATGGCAGTACTTC.

Here the CDR3 DNA reads TGTGCCAGCAGTGAATCTACTAGCGGGACGTTCTCCTACAATGAGCAGTTCTTC. It specifies CASSESTSGTFSYNEQFF. V is TRBV2 and J is TRBJ2-1; 10 bases match TRBD2. Germline CDR1 SNHLY, CDR2 FYNNEI. The ends lost 2 bases at V and 0 bases at J; junction bases unmatched: 7. The CDR3 contains 18 residues.

This clone was observed a handful of times. This sequence joins TRBV28 and TRBJ2-7; 8 bases are shared with TRBD2. The V segment lost 3 bases and the J segment 3 bases; nucleotides outside the gene matches: 4. Germline CDR1 is MDHEN and CDR2 is SYDVKM. This CDR3 contains 14 residues. CDR3 DNA: TGTGCCAGCAGTTTTAGACTAGCGTACTACGAGCAGTACTTC. This gives the protein CASSFRLAYYEQYF.

V usage is TRBV10-2 and J usage is TRBJ2-5; D perhaps matches TRBD1 (7 bases). This CDR3 spans 15 amino acids. Trimming cost V 3 bases and J 5 bases, with 16 bases left between them. CDR1 WSHSY and CDR2 SAAADI come from the germline V gene. This chain's CDR3 is CASSDFGAGGETQYF. The CDR3, as DNA: TGCGCCAGCAGTGATTTCGGGGCAGGGGGGGAGACCCAGTACTTC.

The sample holds a few counts of this clone. The chain is built from TRBV2 and TRBJ1-2, with a tentative D call TRBD1 (6 bases). Trimming cost V 8 bases and J 4 bases, with 11 bases left between them. Germline-derived CDR1 and CDR2 are SNHLY and FYNNEI. The CDR3 covers 12 residues. CDR3 DNA sequence: TGTGCCAGCCTGGCAGGGGTCTATGGCTACACCTTC. Residues: CASLAGVYGYTF.

The rearrangement links TRBV11-3 to TRBJ2-7; 8 nucleotides align to TRBD2. Germline V gene data show CDR1 as SGHNT and CDR2 as YENEEA. V lost 1 base, J lost 6 bases, and 5 bases stayed unmatched. This CDR3 region has 14 residues. This chain's CDR3 is CASSLAGLASEQYF. The CDR3 coding sequence is TGTGCCAGCAGCTTAGCTGGACTAGCTTCCGAGCAGTACTTC.

This sequence joins TRBV13 and TRBJ2-7; D possibly corresponds to TRBD2 (6 bases). The CDR3 runs to 17 residues. The germline V gene encodes CDR1 PRHDT and CDR2 FYEKMQ (reference sequence). V was cut by 3 bases and J by 3 bases, with 21 bases left in between. CDR3 DNA sequence: TGTGCCAGCAGCTTGACATACCGGGACTGGGGCCACTACGAGCAGTACTTC. This codes for CASSLTYRDWGHYEQYF.

The rearrangement joins TRBV6-5 to TRBJ2-7, with a tentative D call TRBD1 (5 bases). The CDR3 spans 13 residues. Germline V gives CDR1 MNHEY, CDR2 SVGAGI. V dropped 5 bases and J dropped 6 bases, with 14 bases sitting between them. The CDR3 loop is CASSPTVAPEQYF. In DNA form, the CDR3 reads TGTGCCAGCAGTCCGACAGTCGCCCCCGAGCAGTACTTC.

This clone has only a few counts. This specimen includes other DNA sequences encoding the same CDR3. J is TRBJ1-5 and V is TRBV5-6; 8 nucleotides match TRBD1. This CDR3 comprises 14 residues. Trimming at V came to 5 bases and at J to 7 bases, leaving 8 bases not matched to a gene. Germline CDR1 reads SGHDT; CDR2 reads YYEEEE. This CDR3 reads CASRVQGDAQPQHF. CDR3 nucleotide sequence: TGTGCCAGCAGAGTACAGGGGGATGCGCAGCCCCAGCATTTT. Full variable domain (rest looked up from reference TRBV5-6 and TRBJ1-5): DAGVTQSPTHLIKTRGQQVTLRCSPKSGHDTVSWYQQALGQGPQFIFQYYEEEERQRGNFPDRFSGHQFPNYSSELNVNALLLGDSALYLCASRVQGDAQPQHFGDGTRLSIL.

The V gene is TRBV27, the J gene TRBJ2-3; 13 bases are a match to TRBD2. Germline CDR1 reads MNHEY; CDR2 reads SMNVEV (reference sequence). This CDR3 is 17 amino acids long. Trimming removed 0 bases from V and 4 bases from J; junction bases left unmatched: 4. The chain's CDR3 is CASSLSALAGGADTQYF. The DNA for the CDR3 is TGTGCCAGCAGTTTATCTGCACTAGCGGGGGGGGCAGATACGCAGTATTTT.

The V and J genes are TRBV27 and TRBJ2-1; 8 bases match TRBD2. The ends lost 2 bases at V and 4 bases at J; junction bases unmatched: 1. CDR1 and CDR2 (germline): MNHEY, SMNVEV (reference sequence). The CDR3 extends over 14 amino acids. CDR3 loop: CASSLASGYNEQFF. The CDR3 DNA is TGTGCCAGCAGTTTAGCTAGCGGGTACAATGAGCAGTTCTTC.

The chain has TRBV5-6 and TRBJ2-7; TRBD1 might be the D (5 bases). There are 14 residues in the CDR3. CDR1 is SGHDT, CDR2 YYEEEE, per germline. V lost 0 bases and J 5 bases, leaving 12 bases between the germline ends. This chain's CDR3 is CASSLVGAYDEQYF. The CDR3 DNA is TGTGCCAGCAGCTTGGTAGGGGCGTACGACGAGCAGTACTTC.

This clone was detected once. CDR3: CASSGGGLDEETQYF. CDR3 nucleotide sequence: TGTGCCAGCAGCGGAGGGGGACTAGATGAGGAGACCCAGTACTTC. The chain recombines TRBV9 with TRBJ2-5; TRBD2 agrees at 8 bases. Germline trimming cut 3 bases from V and 5 bases from J; bases unmatched to any gene: 9. In germline, CDR1 is SGDLS, CDR2 YYNGEE. The CDR3 runs to 15 residues.

The chain couples TRBV2 to TRBJ2-7; 9 positions agree with TRBD2. CDR3 length: 13 residues. V trimming: 7 bases; J trimming: 5 bases; junction bases outside the gene matches: 6. Germline V gene sequence: CDR1 SNHLY, CDR2 FYNNEI. The CDR3 DNA sequence: TGTGCCAGCATTCCTAGCGGGATCCACGAGCAGTACTTC. It codes for CASIPSGIHEQYF.

V and J are TRBV6-5 and TRBJ2-7, with 12 nucleotides matching TRBD2. V dropped 6 bases and J dropped 0; count of bases not matched to a gene: 3. The V gene's germline CDR1 is MNHEY and CDR2 SVGAGI. CDR3 length: 15 amino acids. The CDR3 DNA reads TGTGCCAGCAGCGCGACTAGCGGGAGCTCCTACGAGCAGTACTTC. Amino acids: CASSATSGSSYEQYF.

Comments on this clone: This sequence may be a read error, since a much larger clone differs from it by one base. The chain combines TRBV5-6 with TRBJ2-5; TRBD1 agrees at 11 bases. The closer fit of TRBJ2-7 to the DNA end suggests the J call may be wrong. Germline V gene lookup returns CDR1 SGHDT and CDR2 YYEEEE. The CDR3 contains 14 residues. The CDR3 sequence is CASSAGTGGYEQYF. CDR3 coding DNA: TGTGCCAGCAGCGCCGGGACAGGGGGTTACGAGCAGTACTTC.

This chain links TRBV6-6 with TRBJ2-5; D is perhaps TRBD2 (6 bases). V dropped 4 bases and J dropped 11 bases, with 20 bases sitting between them. The germline gives CDR1 MNHNY, CDR2 SVGAGI (reference sequence). The CDR3 spans 14 residues. CDR3 region: CASSWSGEAEEQYF. CDR3 nucleotides: TGTGCCAGCAGTTGGTCGGGAGAAGCGGAGGAGCAGTACTTC.

The chain joins TRBV5-6 to TRBJ2-1, with D hard to call. V was clipped by 4 bases and J by 0 bases, with 8 bases between them. CDR3 length equals 14 residues. Per the germline V gene, CDR1 is SGHDT and CDR2 is YYEEEE. DNA for the CDR3: TGTGCCAGCAGCCCACAGAGCTCCTACAATGAGCAGTTCTTC. Translation gives CASSPQSSYNEQFF.

The CDR3 is CASSPMTNYGYTF. The CDR3 DNA follows: TGTGCCAGCAGTCCTATGACTAACTATGGCTACACCTTC. The genes are TRBV6-1 and TRBJ1-2, with no clear D. Germline CDR1 MNHNS, CDR2 SASEGT. The length of the CDR3 is 13 residues. Trimming shortened V by 5 bases and J by 0 bases, and 7 bases separated the two germline ends.

A single count supports this clone. Different DNA sequences within this sample yield the same CDR3. The chain uses TRBV28 and TRBJ1-5, with TRBD1 as a possible D gene (5 bases). This CDR3 contains 14 residues. Germline CDR1 MDHEN, CDR2 SYDVKM. The V end lost 3 bases, the J end lost 2 bases, and 8 bases lay between the germline ends. In DNA, the CDR3 is TGTGCCAGCAGTTTCCAGGGCGGCAATCAGCCCCAGCATTTT. Encoded protein: CASSFQGGNQPQHF. The full variable domain, rest sourced from reference TRBV28 and TRBJ1-5, is DVKVTQSSRYLVKRTGEKVFLECVQDMDHENMFWYRQDPGLGLRLIYFSYDVKMKEKGDIPEGYSVSREKKERFSLILESASTNQTSMYLCASSFQGGNQPQHFGDGTRLSIL.

V and J are TRBV28 and TRBJ1-5, with D hard to call. The CDR3 is 14 residues long. V was clipped by 4 bases and J by 4 bases, with 11 bases between them. Germline V gene sequence: CDR1 MDHEN, CDR2 SYDVKM. CDR3 protein: CASSSRDTNQPQHF. The CDR3 DNA reads TGTGCCAGCAGTTCCCGAGACACAAATCAGCCCCAGCATTTT.

CDR3 sequence: CSVEGPRNTIYF. The CDR3 DNA is TGCAGCGTTGAAGGACCCAGAAACACCATATATTTT. The chain carries TRBV29-1 and TRBJ1-3, with D unresolved. V was shortened by 1 base and J by 5 bases, with 6 bases between the two germline ends. Germline V gene sequence: CDR1 SQVTM, CDR2 ANQGSEA. The CDR3 contains 12 residues.

The chain couples TRBV2 to TRBJ2-7; D is perhaps TRBD1 (5 bases). Germline values: CDR1 SNHLY, CDR2 FYNNEI. Trimming removed 5 bases at V and 7 bases at J, with 18 bases between. This CDR3 has 14 residues. This CDR3 is CASSQGLFLGEQYF. Written as DNA, the CDR3 is TGTGCCAGCAGTCAGGGCCTCTTCCTGGGAGAGCAGTACTTC. Together with reference TRBV2 and TRBJ2-7, the CDR3 gives the full variable domain: EPEVTQTPSHQVTQMGQEVILRCVPISNHLYFYWYRQILGQKVEFLVSFYNNEISEKSEIFDDQFSVERPDGSNFTLKIRSTKLEDSAMYFCASSQGLFLGEQYFGPGTRLTVT.

In the case of this clone: Other nucleotide sequences from this sample produce the same CDR3. This chain uses TRBV4-1 with TRBJ1-2; D gene uncertain. Trimming pared 2 bases from V and 0 bases from J, leaving 1 base between. The CDR3 is made up of 12 amino acids. Germline CDR1 reads MGHRA; CDR2 reads YSYEKL. CDR3 in amino acids: CASSQTNYGYTF. CDR3 nucleotide sequence: TGCGCCAGCAGCCAAACTAACTATGGCTACACCTTC.

This clone occurred once. The rearrangement joins TRBV7-9 to TRBJ2-2; D unresolved. The CDR3 length is 14 residues. The germline V gene encodes CDR1 SEHNR and CDR2 FQNEAQ (reference sequence). Deletions cut 5 bases from V and 0 bases from J, with 7 bases between. The CDR3 coding sequence is TGTGCCAGCAGCCCCTCTACGAACACCGGGGAGCTGTTTTTT. It translates to CASSPSTNTGELFF.

The chain uses TRBV4-1 and TRBJ2-7; maybe TRBD1 (6 bases). The CDR3 consists of 15 residues. V dropped 4 bases and J dropped 3 bases, with 16 bases sitting between them. Germline values: CDR1 MGHRA, CDR2 YSYEKL. CDR3 sequence reads: CASSPYQTGIYEQYF. The CDR3, as DNA: TGCGCCAGCAGCCCTTACCAGACAGGCATCTACGAGCAGTACTTC.

Comments on this clone: The sample has other DNA sequences that encode this CDR3 too. This sequence joins TRBV19 and TRBJ2-5, with D hard to call. CDR1 and CDR2 (germline): LNHDA, SQIVND (reference sequence). V was cut by 0 bases and J by 5 bases, with 4 bases left in between. The CDR3 contains 12 residues. The CDR3 reads CASSIDLETQYF. The DNA for the CDR3 is TGTGCCAGTAGTATAGATCTCGAGACCCAGTACTTC.

The chain combines TRBV9 with TRBJ2-5; D assignment may be TRBD1 or TRBD2 (6 bases each). Trimming removed 6 bases from V and 5 bases from J, with 17 bases in between. CDR3 length equals 14 residues. CDR1 is SGDLS and CDR2 is YYNGEE in the germline V gene. The CDR3 DNA sequence: TGTGCCAGCAAGGGGGGAAGGGGCCAGGAGACCCAGTACTTC. This sequence encodes CASKGGRGQETQYF.